The clone carrying this T cell receptor (beta chain) was observed at least ten times. Its antigen is undetermined. The CDR3 covers 16 residues. Per the germline V gene, CDR1 is SGHVS and CDR2 is FNYEAQ. The V and J ends lost 5 bases and 0 bases, in that order; junction bases with no gene match: 6. Amplified TCR beta CDR3 regions came from RNA transcripts. A first-round RT-PCR of the TCR CDR3 used the HTBI primer set. Each CDR3 protein is one row after TCRdb ran MiXCR on the multiplex PCR reads. The sample comprises fewer than 450,000 distinct CDR3 sequences, around 15% of which are singletons, and approximately 27% rests with the top ten. These data are taken from a study of T cells in Graves' hyperthyroidism and ophthalmopathy. Study-level background: The initial diagnosis was the point when peripheral blood was collected, ahead of any treatment.

Study results and limitations: Blood samples included most of the expanded thyroid clonotypes exceeding 0.001. The model predicted ophthalmopathy a median approximately seven months before onset.

The study left out patients who had uncontrolled infection, other autoimmune disease, pregnancy or lactation. V usage is TRBV7-6 and J usage is TRBJ2-1; the match to TRBD2 covers 8 bases. The TCR originated in a man in his forties or fifties with Graves' ophthalmopathy. Sample: blood. CDR3 sequence: CASSRASGSSYNEQFF. The CDR3 coding sequence is TGTGCCAGCAGCCGTGCGAGCGGGAGCTCCTACAATGAGCAGTTCTTC.